Listed below are T cell receptor beta chains from one sample, sequenced in a study of blood T cells in healthy people across ages. TCRdb ran MiXCR on the 5' RACE reads and lists one entry per CDR3 protein. The profile shows 590,000 or so distinct CDR3 sequences, 25% to 35% of them singletons. Specimen: blood. The receptors here all came from a woman at least 80 years old in good health. CDR3s include the opening cysteine and the closing phenylalanine or tryptophan. The D gene is left open where the match is weak. Clone size, where shown, is once, few, many, or a class for clones that have expanded.

TGTGCCAGCAGGGTCGGGGGCCAGAGTACTGAAGCTTTCTTT	CASRVGGQSTEAFF	TRBJ1-1	-	TRBV2	few
TGTGCCAGCAGCCCCTTGGGCGGCGGGGAGCTGTTTTTT	CASSPLGGGELFF	TRBJ2-2	-	TRBV3-1	-
TGCAGCGCTTTTCGGGATCGGGGCTACACCTTC	CSAFRDRGYTF	TRBJ1-2	-	TRBV29-1	many
TGTGCCAGCAGCTCCCGGGGCCCCGAGCAGTACTTC	CASSSRGPEQYF	TRBJ2-7	-	TRBV7-6	many
TGCGGTGCTACCCCCGGACTGGAGCTCACAGATACGCAGTATTTT	CGATPGLELTDTQYF	TRBJ2-3	-	TRBV20-1	many
TGTGCCAGCAGCCATAGCGGGACGCAGTATTTT	CASSHSGTQYF	TRBJ2-3	TRBD2	TRBV6-6	few
TGCGCCAGCAGCTCCGCGGGGAGCTTACTTGGTAGCAATCAGCCCCAGCATTTT	CASSSAGSLLGSNQPQHF	TRBJ1-5	-	TRBV9	-
TGTGCCAGCAGCGTTGAAGGCAGCGAGACCCAGTACTTC	CASSVEGSETQYF	TRBJ2-5	-	TRBV9	many
TGTGCGATCAGAGGCAGGCCCTACGAGCAGTACTTC	CAIRGRPYEQYF	TRBJ2-7	-	TRBV28	-
TGTGCCAGCAGTGCCCCACAGGGCCAACAAGCTATTTACGAGCAGTACTTC	CASSAPQGQQAIYEQYF	TRBJ2-7	-	TRBV6-2/TRBV6-3	-
TGTGCCAGCAGCTTGCTAGCTAGTGGGGTCACTGAAGCTTTCTTT	CASSLLASGVTEAFF	TRBJ1-1	-	TRBV5-6	-
TGTGCCAGCAGTTTTTTGGCCAGTGTGGACGAGCAGTACTTC	CASSFLASVDEQYF	TRBJ2-7	-	TRBV12-3/TRBV12-4	many
TGCGCCAGCAGCTTTCAATCGGGAACTAGCACAGATACGCAGTATTTT	CASSFQSGTSTDTQYF	TRBJ2-3	-	TRBV5-1	many
TGCAGCGCCCGACAGGGAGCGTCAGAAAAACTGTTTTTT	CSARQGASEKLFF	TRBJ1-4	TRBD1	TRBV29-1	-
TGTGCCAGCTCAGCCAAACGACAGGGGGCAAACACAGATACGCAGTATTTT	CASSAKRQGANTDTQYF	TRBJ2-3	TRBD1	TRBV18	many
TGTGCCAGCAGCCGAAGGACAGGGAATAATCAGTCCCAGAATTTT	CASSRRTGNNQSQNF	TRBJ1-5	TRBD1	TRBV7-8	-
TGTGCCTGGAGTGTTACGAGGGGGGTAGGAGATACGCAGTATTTT	CAWSVTRGVGDTQYF	TRBJ2-3	-	TRBV30	-
TGTGCCTGGAGTCTGATGTCCTACGAGCAGTACTTC	CAWSLMSYEQYF	TRBJ2-7	-	TRBV30	few
TGTGCCAGCATCGATGGCGCAGGCGTTAATCAGCCCCAGCATTTT	CASIDGAGVNQPQHF	TRBJ1-5	-	TRBV6-2/TRBV6-3	-
TGCAGCGTTAGAGTTACAGGACGCGGGGAGCTGTTTTTT	CSVRVTGRGELFF	TRBJ2-2	-	TRBV29-1	-
TGTGCCAGCAGCTGGGGCCAGGAGACAAATCGCTACACCTTC	CASSWGQETNRYTF	TRBJ1-2	-	TRBV5-4	-
TGCGCCAGCAGCCAAGATCTTATCCGGGACAGCTTCTCCGGCTACACCTTC	CASSQDLIRDSFSGYTF	TRBJ1-2	TRBD1	TRBV4-3	many
TGTGCCAGCAGCTTTGCGGGTAGCGGGGGGGCTGAGCAGTTCTTC	CASSFAGSGGAEQFF	TRBJ2-1	TRBD2	TRBV7-9	many
TGTGCCAGCAGCTTAGCACCTAGCGGGGGCTACGAGCAGTACTTC	CASSLAPSGGYEQYF	TRBJ2-7	TRBD2	TRBV7-2	many
TGTGCCAGCAGCCAGTACGGACAGGGGGGGACCGGGGAGCTGTTTTTT	CASSQYGQGGTGELFF	TRBJ2-2	TRBD1	TRBV4-2	-
TGCGCCAGCAGCATAACCGGGACAGGGTACGAGCAGTACTTC	CASSITGTGYEQYF	TRBJ2-7	TRBD1	TRBV5-1	-
TGCGCCAGCAGCCGAGGATCTTATGAAAAACTGTTTTTT	CASSRGSYEKLFF	TRBJ1-4	-	TRBV5-1	few
TGCGCCAGCAGCTTAGGGGGCGGTGCCAAAAACATTCAGTACTTC	CASSLGGGAKNIQYF	TRBJ2-4	TRBD1	TRBV5-1	many
TGTGCCAGCTCACCTCAGACAGCAACTGCCTCCTACGAGCAGTACTTC	CASSPQTATASYEQYF	TRBJ2-7	-	TRBV18	many
TGTGCCAGCAGCGCCGTAGGAGGGGGGCTAGGTACTGAAGCTTTCTTT	CASSAVGGGLGTEAFF	TRBJ1-1	-	TRBV9	-
TGTGCCAGCAGCTTAGGGGATACGCAGTATTTT	CASSLGDTQYF	TRBJ2-3	-	TRBV5-1	many
TGCGCCAGCAGCTTGGAGGGACAGGGGAGTTCACCCCTCCACTTT	CASSLEGQGSSPLHF	TRBJ1-6	TRBD1	TRBV5-1	-
TGTGCCAGCAGCTTCAAACTAGCGGGGAACAATGAGCAGTTCTTC	CASSFKLAGNNEQFF	TRBJ2-1	TRBD2	TRBV7-2	many
TGTGCCAGCAGTGAAGAGGGTAGTGGGAATAACTATGGCTACACCTTC	CASSEEGSGNNYGYTF	TRBJ1-2	-	TRBV2	-
TGTGCCAGCAGCTTAGTCTACAGTGAGACCCAGTACTTC	CASSLVYSETQYF	TRBJ2-5	-	TRBV7-9	few
TGTGCCAGCAGAGGGACAGGGGACCTGAATCAGCCCCAGCATTTT	CASRGTGDLNQPQHF	TRBJ1-5	TRBD1	TRBV12-3/TRBV12-4	-
TGTGCCAGCTCACCAGTCCGGGGAACTTACGAGCAGTACTTC	CASSPVRGTYEQYF	TRBJ2-7	-	TRBV18	-
TGTGCCAGCAGTTTTCCCTCAACGAGAGAGGCCAACGTCCTGACTTTC	CASSFPSTREANVLTF	TRBJ2-6	-	TRBV6-2/TRBV6-3	many
TGTGCCTGGAGTGTAGTGGACACCGGGGAGCTGTTTTTT	CAWSVVDTGELFF	TRBJ2-2	-	TRBV30	-
TGTGCCAGCAGTCCTTGGGGTAGGGGCAATGAGCAGTTCTTC	CASSPWGRGNEQFF	TRBJ2-1	-	TRBV2	few
TGTGCCTGGAATAGCGGGGGGGGCTGGATCGACGAGCAGTACTTC	CAWNSGGGWIDEQYF	TRBJ2-7	TRBD2	TRBV30	many
TGTGCCAGCAGACAGACAGGGGGCCCCTACGAGCAGTACTTC	CASRQTGGPYEQYF	TRBJ2-7	TRBD1	TRBV6-5	many
TGTGCCAGCAGTGAAGCGGGAGGTAGCGGGGGCACAGATACGCAGTATTTT	CASSEAGGSGGTDTQYF	TRBJ2-3	TRBD2	TRBV6-1	-
TGTGCCCCCATGTTATGGACAGGGGGAGAAAACACTGAAGCTTTCTTT	CAPMLWTGGENTEAFF	TRBJ1-1	TRBD1	TRBV10-3	-
TGTGCCAGCAGTGAATTTCAGCGGATGGGGGAGCAGTACTTC	CASSEFQRMGEQYF	TRBJ2-7	-	TRBV6-1	many
TGCGCCAGCAGCCCTTTCCGAGCGACAGGGAATTTCGATGAGCAGTTCTTC	CASSPFRATGNFDEQFF	TRBJ2-1	TRBD1	TRBV5-1	many
TGCAGTGCTTACGCCCCGGGCCTATCCTACGAGCAGTACTTC	CSAYAPGLSYEQYF	TRBJ2-7	-	TRBV20-1	many
TGTGCCAGCAGTGAATTTGGGGTCTCACCCCTCCACTTT	CASSEFGVSPLHF	TRBJ1-6	-	TRBV6-1	-
TGTGCCAGTGGACTTGGGCAGCCTAATCAGCCCCAGCATTTT	CASGLGQPNQPQHF	TRBJ1-5	-	TRBV6-6	many
TGCAGTGCTAGGTCGGGGACTAATGAAAAACTGTTTTTT	CSARSGTNEKLFF	TRBJ1-4	-	TRBV20-1	-
TGTGCCAGCAGCCAAGTGGGGCAGGGCACCTACAATGAGCAGTTCTTC	CASSQVGQGTYNEQFF	TRBJ2-1	-	TRBV3-1	few
TGCGCCAGCCGGGCAGGGGCAGGGGGCTACGAGCAGTACTTC	CASRAGAGGYEQYF	TRBJ2-7	TRBD1	TRBV5-1	few
TGTGCCACCAGGGGCCCCGTATGGGAGAGTGAGCAGTTCTTC	CATRGPVWESEQFF	TRBJ2-1	-	TRBV27	many
TGCGCCAGCAGCTCTTTAGCGGGGGGGATCAGCACAGATACGCAGTATTTT	CASSSLAGGISTDTQYF	TRBJ2-3	TRBD2	TRBV5-1	many
TGTGCCAGCTCACCACCTAGCGGGGGGTATTACAATGAGCAGTTCTTC	CASSPPSGGYYNEQFF	TRBJ2-1	TRBD2	TRBV18	many
TGTGCCAACACTCGAAGTGGACTAGCGGGGGCCCGTGGGACCCAGTACTTC	CANTRSGLAGARGTQYF	TRBJ2-5	TRBD2	TRBV2	-
TGTGCCAGTTCTACAAGATTTGAACGGGACACCAATCAGCCCCAGCATTTT	CASSTRFERDTNQPQHF	TRBJ1-5	-	TRBV27	few
TGTGCCAGCAGTGATACATTGCCGGAGACCCAGTACTTC	CASSDTLPETQYF	TRBJ2-5	-	TRBV6-2/TRBV6-3	-